Following are 27 T cell receptor beta chains from one sample sequenced in a study of identical twins. TCRdb re-analysed the 5' RACE reads in MiXCR, keeping a single row per CDR3 protein. The sample lists just under 650,000 distinct CDR3 sequences, about 7.1% occurring once. The same sample was also studied in work on yellow fever vaccine responses in identical twins.

The sample taken for sequencing was PBMCs. The receptors were sampled from a woman younger than 30 in good health.

The chain recombines TRBV2 with TRBJ1-1; D gene unclear. Trimming cost V 4 bases and J 6 bases, with 18 bases left between them. The CDR3 totals 15 residues. CDR1 is SNHLY, CDR2 FYNNEI, per germline. The CDR3 DNA reads as TGTGCCAGCAGTGGAGAGAGGGTTAATTTCTCTGAAGCTTTCTTT. Amino acid sequence: CASSGERVNFSEAFF. The variable domain in full, completed from reference TRBV2 and TRBJ1-1, reads EPEVTQTPSHQVTQMGQEVILRCVPISNHLYFYWYRQILGQKVEFLVSFYNNEISEKSEIFDDQFSVERPDGSNFTLKIRSTKLEDSAMYFCASSGERVNFSEAFFGQGTRLTVV.

Ten or more counts support this clonotype. V usage is TRBV2 and J usage is TRBJ1-3, with 7 bases fitting TRBD1. CDR1 and CDR2 from the germline V gene are SNHLY and FYNNEI. This CDR3 comprises 14 residues. V was clipped by 8 bases and J by 2 bases; unmatched bases: 6. The CDR3 DNA follows: TGTGCCAGCGGTAAAAGGGGGCCTGGAAACACCATATATTTT. Amino acids: CASGKRGPGNTIYF.

The rearrangement joins TRBV12-3 or TRBV12-4 to TRBJ1-6, with D maybe TRBD1 (6 bases). The length of the CDR3 is 13 residues. V lost 6 bases and J 5 bases, leaving 8 bases between the germline ends. The CDR3 is CASSGQHNSPLHF. The CDR3 coding sequence is TGTGCCAGCAGCGGACAGCATAATTCACCCCTCCACTTT.

This chain links TRBV28 with TRBJ2-7, with D perhaps being TRBD1 or TRBD2 (5 bases each). The germline V and J ends were trimmed by 11 bases and 4 bases, with 15 bases remaining between them. From germline, CDR1 is MDHEN and CDR2 SYDVKM. The CDR3 runs 12 residues. CDR3 sequence (DNA): TGTGCCGCGGCCCGAGGGGTTTACGAGCAGTACTTC. Residues: CAAARGVYEQYF.

This clonotype came up many times. V gene TRBV12-3 or TRBV12-4 combines with J gene TRBJ1-2, with D unclear. The CDR3 totals 13 residues. Trimming took 7 bases from V and 2 from J, leaving 11 bases between them. The CDR3 DNA sequence: TGTGCCAGCACCGCCCTAAGAAACTATGGCTACACCTTC. The encoded protein is CASTALRNYGYTF.

This clonotype occurred many times. V is TRBV7-9 and J is TRBJ2-3; D might be TRBD1 (5 bases). Germline-derived CDR1 and CDR2 are SEHNR and FQNEAQ (reference sequence). With 6 bases removed from V and 0 bases from J, the gap between germline ends came to 13 bases. There are 15 residues in the CDR3. The CDR3 DNA sequence: TGTGCCAGCAGATTGACAGCACACAGCACAGATACGCAGTATTTT. Translation gives CASRLTAHSTDTQYF. The variable domain in full, with the rest retrieved from reference TRBV7-9 and TRBJ2-3, is DTGVSQNPRHKITKRGQNVTFRCDPISEHNRLYWYRQTLGQGPEFLTYFQNEAQLEKSRLLSDRFSAERPKGSFSTLEIQRTEQGDSAMYLCASRLTAHSTDTQYFGPGTRLTVL.

V and J are TRBV29-1 and TRBJ2-4, with 9 positions matching TRBD1. The CDR3 length is 14 residues. Germline V gene lookup returns CDR1 SQVTM and CDR2 ANQGSEA. Trimming removed 5 bases from V and 7 bases from J; junction bases left unmatched: 9. The CDR3 DNA follows: TGCAGCGTTACGACAGGGGGGTTTTCGAACATTCAGTACTTC. Its protein product is CSVTTGGFSNIQYF.

This clonotype was found a few times. This chain joins TRBV2 and TRBJ2-1; D perhaps matches TRBD1 (6 bases). Between the trimmed V and J ends, which lost 5 bases and 0 bases, there was a span of 23 bases. From germline, CDR1 is SNHLY and CDR2 FYNNEI. The CDR3 covers 19 residues. The CDR3 is CASSNPRGIAIFSYNEQFF. The CDR3 DNA reads as TGTGCCAGCAGTAACCCAAGGGGGATAGCGATTTTCTCCTACAATGAGCAGTTCTTC. The complete variable domain, with remaining parts taken from reference TRBV2 and TRBJ2-1, reads EPEVTQTPSHQVTQMGQEVILRCVPISNHLYFYWYRQILGQKVEFLVSFYNNEISEKSEIFDDQFSVERPDGSNFTLKIRSTKLEDSAMYFCASSNPRGIAIFSYNEQFFGPGTRLTVL.

This clonotype was detected many times. The CDR3 DNA reads TGTGCCAGCAGCTTAGGGGTCCGGCCGGATACGCAGTATTTT. Its translation: CASSLGVRPDTQYF. V and J are TRBV11-2 and TRBJ2-3, with no clear D. V was clipped by 1 base and J by 6 bases, with 11 bases between them. The CDR3 totals 14 residues. Germline V lookup: CDR1 SGHAT, CDR2 FQNNGV.

This clonotype has a handful of counts. V is TRBV12-3 or TRBV12-4 and J is TRBJ2-7, with D tentatively TRBD1 (5 bases). V lost 3 bases and J 3 bases, leaving 9 bases between the germline ends. The length of the CDR3 is 13 residues. CDR3 sequence: CASSFSQGYEQYV. The CDR3 DNA reads as TGTGCCAGCAGTTTCAGCCAGGGCTACGAGCAGTACGTC.

This rearrangement joins TRBV6-1 to TRBJ1-1; D not resolved. V gave up 5 bases and J gave up 10 bases, with 2 bases separating them. CDR1 and CDR2 from the germline V gene are MNHNS and SASEGT. The CDR3 runs to 8 residues. For the CDR3, the DNA is TGTGCCAGCAGTTCAGCTTTCTTT. Protein sequence: CASSSAFF.

This clonotype was counted only a few times. The V gene is TRBV20-1, the J gene TRBJ2-5; unclear D gene. The CDR3 is made up of 12 amino acids. V was clipped by 0 bases and J by 4 bases, with 6 bases between them. Germline V CDR1 and CDR2: DFQATT, SNEGSKA (reference sequence). This CDR3 is CSARDHAETQYF. CDR3 in DNA: TGCAGTGCTAGAGACCATGCAGAGACCCAGTACTTC.

This clonotype appeared many times. The J gene is TRBJ2-1, the V gene TRBV3-1, with D tentatively TRBD2 (6 bases). Trimming removed 8 bases from V and 7 bases from J, with 9 bases in between. CDR3 size: 11 residues. Germline assignment: CDR1 LGHDT and CDR2 YNNKEL (reference sequence). This chain's CDR3 is CASLEGNEQFF. CDR3 bases: TGTGCCAGCTTGGAGGGGAATGAGCAGTTCTTC.

This clonotype was counted only a few times. This rearrangement joins TRBV27 to TRBJ2-7; either TRBD1 or TRBD2 may supply D (5 bases each). The length of the CDR3 is 14 residues. The ends were cut back, 4 bases at V and 3 bases at J, with 13 bases in the middle. CDR1 MNHEY and CDR2 SMNVEV come from the germline V gene (reference sequence). CDR3 DNA sequence: TGTGCCAGCAGTTCGGGGCAGGTCCTCTACGAGCAGTACTTC. It is translated as CASSSGQVLYEQYF.

This clonotype showed up many times. This chain joins TRBV20-1 and TRBJ1-1; D may be TRBD1 (5 bases). Trimming shortened V by 7 bases and J by 3 bases, and 18 bases separated the two germline ends. The CDR3 has 14 amino acids. CDR1 DFQATT and CDR2 SNEGSKA come from the germline V gene (reference sequence). The CDR3 region has the DNA TGCAGTGTTACCGGTCCCCGGGGGGACACTGAAGCTTTCTTT. Amino acids: CSVTGPRGDTEAFF.

The chain couples TRBV29-1 to TRBJ2-5; 10 bases are a match to TRBD2. The length of the CDR3 is 17 residues. The germline V gene has CDR1 SQVTM and CDR2 ANQGSEA. V lost 4 bases, J lost 2 bases, and 13 bases stayed unmatched. The CDR3 bases are TGCAGCGTTGCTCCACTAGCGGGGAATACTGGTCAAGAGACCCAGTACTTC. It yields the protein CSVAPLAGNTGQETQYF.

This clonotype came up many times. This CDR3 reads CATSDLPTSGTNNEQFF. The DNA for the CDR3 is TGTGCCACCAGTGATTTGCCGACTAGCGGGACTAACAATGAGCAGTTCTTC. The gene calls are TRBV24-1 and TRBJ2-1, with 11 bases fitting TRBD2. J was trimmed by 5 bases and V by 0 bases; bases with no gene match: 5. The CDR3 runs to 17 residues. Germline V gives CDR1 KGHDR, CDR2 SFDVKD.

Ten or more counts support this clonotype. The chain links TRBV12-1 to TRBJ2-7; the D segment call TRBD1 is taken from the table without a DNA check. TRBV12-1 is shown as a pseudogene. CDR3 length: 11 amino acids. The CDR3 sequence is CASTSPRELYV. The CDR3 region has the DNA TGTGCCAGCACCTCCCCCCGGGAGCTCTACGTC.

This clonotype was recorded at least ten times. J is TRBJ2-7 and V is TRBV29-1; D is ambiguous. The V gene's germline CDR1 is SQVTM and CDR2 ANQGSEA. Trimming took off 7 bases at V and 0 bases at J, with 13 bases between the two ends. The CDR3 is 13 residues long. The CDR3, as DNA: TGCAGCGCCAGTGACGCGAGCTCCTACGAGCAGTACTTC. Amino acids: CSASDASSYEQYF.

This clonotype has just a few counts. The rearrangement joins TRBV28 to TRBJ1-2, with D perhaps matching TRBD1 (5 bases). CDR1 MDHEN and CDR2 SYDVKM come from the germline V gene. This CDR3 comprises 12 residues. The V gene lost 4 bases and the J gene lost 13 bases, with 16 bases spanning the gap. CDR3 protein: CASSSGLLGVTF. The CDR3 DNA sequence: TGTGCCAGCAGTTCCGGACTGTTGGGGGTCACCTTC.

This clonotype has at least ten counts. The V gene is TRBV20-1, the J gene TRBJ2-2; D gene uncertain. Trimming shortened V by 6 bases and J by 1 base, and 3 bases separated the two germline ends. This CDR3 region has 11 residues. Germline CDR1 is DFQATT and CDR2 is SNEGSKA (reference sequence). CDR3 nucleotide sequence: TGCAGTGCCCGGAACACCGGGGAGCTGTTTTTT. It specifies CSARNTGELFF.

This clonotype was seen at least ten times. This chain links TRBV7-9 with TRBJ2-2, with D uncertain. CDR3 length: 13 amino acids. In germline, CDR1 is SEHNR, CDR2 FQNEAQ (reference sequence). The ends were cut back, 7 bases at V and 0 bases at J, with 6 bases in the middle. The CDR3 bases are TGTGCCAGCAAAGCCACGAACACCGGGGAGCTGTTTTTT. This encodes CASKATNTGELFF.

This clonotype was counted a few times. The chain combines TRBV7-9 with TRBJ1-2; D gene uncertain. Trimming pared 7 bases from V and 3 bases from J, leaving 12 bases between. The CDR3 totals 13 residues. Germline CDR1 reads SEHNR; CDR2 reads FQNEAQ (reference sequence). CDR3 in amino acids: CASTTHGDYGYTF. The DNA for the CDR3 is TGTGCCAGCACCACTCATGGCGACTATGGCTACACCTTC.

The chain employs TRBV10-1 and TRBJ2-2, with unresolved D. CDR1 is WNHNN and CDR2 is SYGVQD in the germline V gene (reference sequence). The CDR3 extends over 13 amino acids. Trimming cost V 3 bases and J 5 bases, with 7 bases left between them. CDR3 in amino acids: CASSDVRTGELFF. The CDR3 DNA reads TGCGCCAGCAGTGATGTGCGGACCGGGGAGCTGTTTTTT.

The J gene is TRBJ2-7, the V gene TRBV19; TRBD1 aligns across 8 bases. CDR3 length: 14 residues. CDR1 LNHDA and CDR2 SQIVND come from the germline V gene (reference sequence). V dropped 3 bases and J dropped 5; count of bases not matched to a gene: 6. CDR3 sequence reads: CASSIRGRPHEQYF. The CDR3 DNA reads TGTGCCAGTAGTATCAGGGGGCGCCCCCACGAGCAGTACTTC.

A few counts support this clonotype. The chain combines TRBV12-3 or TRBV12-4 with TRBJ2-5, with D perhaps assigned TRBD1 or TRBD2 (6 bases each). The CDR3 totals 11 residues. V was shortened by 6 bases and J by 10 bases, with 12 bases between the two germline ends. This CDR3 is CASSLEGDQYF. In nucleotides, the CDR3 is TGTGCCAGCAGCTTGGAGGGGGACCAGTACTTC.

The CDR3 loop reads CATSDRRTSGPLYNEQFF. The CDR3 DNA reads TGTGCCACCAGTGACCGTCGGACTAGCGGGCCCCTCTACAATGAGCAGTTCTTC. The V call is TRBV24-1, the J call TRBJ2-1, with TRBD2 matching over 11 bases. Germline V gives CDR1 KGHDR, CDR2 SFDVKD. Germline trimming cut 4 bases from V and 3 bases from J; bases unmatched to any gene: 10. The CDR3 is 18 amino acids.